One and the same sample provided the 22 T cell receptor beta chains below, sequenced in a study of T cell clonality in common variable immunodeficiency (dated by TCRdb to 2015 to 2017). Overall study results and their limits: Fewer deletions and N-nucleotide insertions were reportedly observed in CVID TCRbeta sequences, and highly modified clones with 13 or more V deletions were reportedly absent from CVID TCRbeta sequences.

Libraries were made using the immunoSEQ multiplex PCR assay. TCRdb's version of the immuneACCESS table is confined to in-frame rearrangements and falls short of the full clone set. An unresolved V gene accounts for under half of the shortfall where checked; the remainder is of unknown origin. The sample records more than 20,000 clones, none occurring a single time. The ten biggest clones cover approximately 24% of the sample. Antigen specificity for these receptors is unknown. The sequenced material came from peripheral blood mononuclear cells. These receptors came from a human donor with common variable immunodeficiency.

This clone was seen many times. Read data end 3 residues before the CDR3 end; the end is taken from the germline J gene. The V call is TRBV5-1, the J call TRBJ2-3; perhaps D is TRBD1 or TRBD2 (5 bases each). Germline V CDR1 and CDR2: SGHRS, YFSETQ. The germline V and J ends were trimmed by 0 bases and 6 bases, with 11 bases remaining between them. There are 14 residues in the CDR3. Incomplete CDR3 DNA: TGCGCCAGCAGCTTGGCCCGCGAGGGGGATACG. Amino acid sequence: CASSLAREGDT. Given in full, the CDR3 is CASSLAREGDTQYF.

This clone has a handful of counts. The read halts 3 residues ahead of the CDR3 end, with the missing end drawn from the germline J gene. The chain employs TRBV6-1 and TRBJ1-3; possible D gene TRBD1, 5 bases. With 4 bases removed from V and 3 bases from J, the gap between germline ends came to 13 bases. Germline CDR1 and CDR2: MNHNS and SASEGT. The CDR3 has 15 residues. The CDR3 sequence is CASSAPGRVGNTIYF. CDR3 DNA (partial): TGTGCCAGCAGTGCCCCTGGCAGGGTTGGAAACACC.

Concerning this clone itself: Read data end 3 residues before the CDR3 end; the end is taken from the germline J gene. This chain connects TRBV20-1 to TRBJ1-4; 8 bases are a match to TRBD1. Germline CDR1 reads DFQATT; CDR2 reads SNEGSKA (reference sequence). The J segment lost 0 bases and the V segment lost 5 bases, leaving 5 bases of the junction unmatched. This CDR3 comprises 15 residues. CDR3 DNA, as far as it was read: TGCAGTGCTTCAACAGGGGGGCCAACTAATGAAAAA. Translating it yields CSASTGGPTNEK. The CDR3 in full is CSASTGGPTNEKLFF.

In its sample, this clone was seen many times. The CDR3 extends 3 residues past the end of the read, so its final part is completed from the germline J gene. The chain uses TRBV7-2 and TRBJ2-5, with 8 positions matching TRBD2. With V trimmed by 6 bases and J by 1 base, 7 bases remained unmatched. The CDR3 totals 15 residues. Germline V CDR1 and CDR2: SGHTA, FQGNSA. The part of the CDR3 DNA that was read is TGTGCCAGCAGTCCGAGTAGCGGGGTCCAAGAGACC. This gives the protein CASSPSSGVQET. The CDR3 reads in full as CASSPSSGVQETQYF.

This clone was seen many times. The sequenced fragment ends 3 residues before the CDR3 boundary, so the rest is inferred from the germline J gene. The chain uses TRBV7-6 and TRBJ2-2; D is possibly TRBD1 (6 bases). Looked up from germline, CDR1 is SGHVS and CDR2 is FNYEAQ. This CDR3 spans 16 amino acids. V dropped 2 bases and J dropped 6 bases, with 16 bases sitting between them. The DNA read from the CDR3 is TGTGCCAGCAGCTTATTGGTCCCAGGGGTGGCCGGGGAG. It yields the protein CASSLLVPGVAGE. The whole CDR3 reads CASSLLVPGVAGELFF.

Comments on this clone: The read ends 3 residues shy of where the CDR3 ends; the end is completed using the germline J gene. The chain couples TRBV2 to TRBJ1-4, with 9 bases lining up with TRBD1. V was pared by 8 bases and J by 7 bases, with 5 bases of the junction left unmatched. This CDR3 has 13 amino acids. CDR1 is SNHLY, CDR2 FYNNEI, per germline. This chain's CDR3 is CASLQGAGEKLFF. The part of the CDR3 DNA that was read is TGTGCCAGCTTACAGGGGGCTGGTGAAAAA.

This clone showed up many times. The CDR3 protein is CASSLPSQPQHF. CDR3 DNA (partial): TGTGCCAGCAGCTTACCGAGCCAGCCC. V is TRBV7-2 and J is TRBJ1-5; the D is unclear. The read halts 3 residues ahead of the CDR3 end, with the missing end drawn from the germline J gene. This CDR3 comprises 12 residues. With 2 bases removed from V and 7 bases from J, the gap between germline ends came to 6 bases. CDR1 SGHTA and CDR2 FQGNSA come from the germline V gene. The complete variable domain, with remaining parts taken from reference TRBV7-2 and TRBJ1-5, reads GAGVSQSPSNKVTEKGKDVELRCDPISGHTALYWYRQSLGQGLEFLIYFQGNSAPDKSGLPSDRFSAERTGGSVSTLTIQRTQQEDSAVYLCASSLPSQPQHFGDGTRLSIL.

Only a few counts were recorded for this clone. The chain's CDR3 is CASSNQLSGGPVGNEQFF. The sequenced CDR3 bases are TGTGCCAGCAGCAACCAATTGAGCGGGGGCCCGGTGGGTAATGAG. The rearrangement joins TRBV7-8 to TRBJ2-1; 8 bases line up with TRBD2. The read comes to an end 3 residues before the CDR3 does, leaving the germline J gene to fill in the end. CDR1 and CDR2 (germline): SGHVS, FQNEAQ. V trimming: 5 bases; J trimming: 7 bases; junction bases outside the gene matches: 19. The CDR3 covers 18 residues.

This clone was counted many times. CDR3 DNA, as far as it was read: TGTGCCAGCAGCCCTGGACAGGGAAGCAATCAGCCC. It codes for CASSPGQGSNQP. The CDR3 as a whole reads CASSPGQGSNQPQHF. This chain joins TRBV2 and TRBJ1-5, with 8 bases that match TRBD1. The read ends 3 residues before the CDR3 terminus; that terminus is restored from the germline J gene. CDR1 is SNHLY, CDR2 FYNNEI, per germline. This CDR3 is 15 amino acids long. V lost 6 bases to trimming and J lost 1 base; unmatched junction nucleotides: 5.

This clone was seen at least ten times. Read sequence stops 3 residues before the CDR3 end, and the germline J gene provides the missing end. The rearrangement links TRBV3-1 (or the pseudogene TRBV3-2) to TRBJ2-5; 11 nucleotides agree with TRBD2. This CDR3 is built from 20 residues. In germline, CDR1 is LGHDT, CDR2 YNNKEL (reference sequence). V shed 1 base, J shed 1 base, and the junction held 14 bases outside the gene matches. The CDR3 sequence: CASSQGGQTIAGGFQETQYF. Partial CDR3 DNA: TGTGCCAGCAGCCAAGGAGGGCAGACAATAGCGGGAGGGTTCCAAGAGACC.

On this clone: The read stops 3 residues short of the end of the CDR3; the missing end is completed from the germline J gene. V and J are TRBV7-3 and TRBJ2-3; 11 bases map to TRBD2. This CDR3 has 16 residues. After removal of 4 bases from V and 4 bases from J, the junction contained 7 bases not matched to a gene. Germline loops: CDR1 SGHTA, CDR2 FQGTGA. Incomplete CDR3 DNA: TGTGCCAGCAGCTCCCTTAGCGGGAGGGCCCCAGATACG. It specifies CASSSLSGRAPDT. The CDR3 in full is CASSSLSGRAPDTQYF.

The table lists this clone with many counts. The read halts 3 residues ahead of the CDR3 end, with the missing end drawn from the germline J gene. This sequence joins TRBV7-9 and TRBJ1-1, with D unresolved. The CDR3 has 15 residues. Germline CDR1 SEHNR, CDR2 FQNEAQ (reference sequence). Between the trimmed V and J ends, which lost 2 bases and 0 bases, there was a span of 10 bases. The DNA read from the CDR3 is TGTGCCAGCAGCTTACTGTCCGGGGTGAACACTGAA. Residues: CASSLLSGVNTE. The entire CDR3 protein reads CASSLLSGVNTEAFF.

This clone was counted ten times or more. Coverage ceases 3 residues before the CDR3 finishes, and the germline J gene fills in the end. The V and J genes are TRBV5-1 and TRBJ1-1, with D possibly being TRBD1 (6 bases). V was shortened by 4 bases and J by 1 base, with 11 bases between the two germline ends. The CDR3 contains 14 residues. CDR1 SGHRS and CDR2 YFSETQ come from the germline V gene. The sequenced part of the CDR3 DNA is TGCGCCAGCAGCGTGGGACACGAGAACACTGAA. It translates to CASSVGHENTE. The full CDR3 protein reads CASSVGHENTEAFF.

This clone was recorded many times. The CDR3 goes on 3 residues after the read ends, and that part is filled in from the germline J gene. This chain connects TRBV18 to TRBJ1-6, with 9 bases lining up with TRBD1. CDR1 is KGHSH and CDR2 is LQKENI in the germline V gene. J was trimmed by 4 bases and V by 3 bases; bases with no gene match: 4. The CDR3 extends over 16 amino acids. The DNA read from the CDR3 is TGTGCCAGCTCACCGTACGGACAGGGGTATAATTCACCC. It specifies CASSPYGQGYNSP. The whole CDR3 protein is CASSPYGQGYNSPLHF.

This clone was observed at least ten times. Read coverage stops 3 residues before the CDR3 terminus; the germline J gene supplies the remainder. The chain employs TRBV19 and TRBJ2-2; 7 nucleotides line up with TRBD2. The J segment lost 6 bases and the V segment lost 3 bases, leaving 7 bases of the junction unmatched. This CDR3 comprises 15 residues. Germline loops: CDR1 LNHDA, CDR2 SQIVND (reference sequence). The CDR3 protein is CASSMWGGVAGELFF. CDR3 bases read: TGTGCCAGTAGTATGTGGGGGGGAGTCGCCGGGGAG.

The covered CDR3 bases are TGTGCCAGCAATAACCAGGGGGTAGGGCAGCCC. Protein product: CASNNQGVGQP. The CDR3 in full is CASNNQGVGQPQHF. The chain recombines TRBV7-2 with TRBJ1-5; 7 bases map to TRBD1. The DNA ends 3 residues before the CDR3 does, and the rest of the CDR3 is filled in from the germline J gene. The trim removed 7 bases at V and 7 bases at J, leaving 10 bases unmatched. Germline CDR1 and CDR2: SGHTA and FQGNSA. This CDR3 region has 14 residues.

This clone was seen ten or more times. The read falls 3 residues short of the CDR3 end, and the missing part is taken from the germline J gene. V usage is TRBV19 and J usage is TRBJ1-4; 7 bases align to TRBD1. This CDR3 comprises 16 residues. The germline gives CDR1 LNHDA, CDR2 SQIVND (reference sequence). The trim removed 5 bases at V and 8 bases at J, leaving 14 bases unmatched. The CDR3 loop is CASSHPRDSGREKLFF. The sequenced part of the CDR3 DNA is TGTGCCAGTAGTCACCCCCGGGACAGTGGGCGAGAAAAA.

This clone showed up many times. The read ends 3 residues before the CDR3 terminus; that terminus is restored from the germline J gene. This CDR3 is also generated by other DNA sequences in the sample. J is TRBJ2-7 and V is TRBV7-2; 9 positions match TRBD2. CDR3 size: 13 residues. Germline values: CDR1 SGHTA, CDR2 FQGNSA. The J segment lost 5 bases and the V segment lost 5 bases, leaving 4 bases of the junction unmatched. The chain's CDR3 is CASSPGLAHEQYF. The sequenced part of the CDR3 DNA is TGTGCCAGCAGCCCCGGACTAGCGCACGAG.

This clone was counted many times. The read terminates 3 residues before the CDR3 end, so the remaining end is supplied by the germline J gene. The rearrangement joins TRBV20-1 to TRBJ1-1; 10 bases align to TRBD1. Trimming took 5 bases from V and 2 from J; bases not matched to a gene: 5. Germline V CDR1 and CDR2: DFQATT, SNEGSKA (reference sequence). The CDR3 is 14 amino acids. The sequenced CDR3 bases are TGCAGTGCTCCGGACAGGGGGGACAACACTGAA. Its protein is CSAPDRGDNTE. The CDR3, in full, reads CSAPDRGDNTEAFF.

This clone was seen repeatedly, ten times or more. Read coverage stops 3 residues before the CDR3 terminus; the germline J gene supplies the remainder. This chain uses TRBV6-2 or TRBV6-3 with TRBJ2-4, with 14 bases matching TRBD2. Germline CDR1 is MNHEY and CDR2 is SVGEGT. J was trimmed by 8 bases and V by 6 bases; bases with no gene match: 12. CDR3 length: 17 residues. This CDR3 reads CASRGYKGLAGGDIQYF. The DNA read from the CDR3 is TGTGCCAGCAGAGGGTATAAAGGACTAGCGGGAGGAGACATT.

For this clone: The read comes to an end 3 residues before the CDR3 does, leaving the germline J gene to fill in the end. V usage is TRBV7-9 and J usage is TRBJ2-7; either TRBD1 or TRBD2 may supply D (5 bases each). Germline V gene lookup returns CDR1 SEHNR and CDR2 FQNEAQ (reference sequence). The CDR3 covers 14 residues. V was cut by 2 bases and J by 1 base, with 9 bases left in between. The CDR3 DNA, read in part, is TGTGCCAGCAGCTTAAGAGGGGCGTCCTACGAG. Amino acids: CASSLRGASYE. In full, the CDR3 is CASSLRGASYEQYF.

Note on this clone: The read halts 3 residues ahead of the CDR3 end, with the missing end drawn from the germline J gene. The genes are TRBV19 and TRBJ2-7; TRBD1 might be the D (5 bases). The CDR3 sequence is 15 residues long. Germline V gene lookup returns CDR1 LNHDA and CDR2 SQIVND (reference sequence). Trimming took off 3 bases at V and 3 bases at J, with 15 bases between the two ends. The CDR3: CASSIRTQGGYEQYF. CDR3 DNA, as far as it was read: TGTGCCAGTAGTATCCGAACCCAGGGTGGCTACGAG.